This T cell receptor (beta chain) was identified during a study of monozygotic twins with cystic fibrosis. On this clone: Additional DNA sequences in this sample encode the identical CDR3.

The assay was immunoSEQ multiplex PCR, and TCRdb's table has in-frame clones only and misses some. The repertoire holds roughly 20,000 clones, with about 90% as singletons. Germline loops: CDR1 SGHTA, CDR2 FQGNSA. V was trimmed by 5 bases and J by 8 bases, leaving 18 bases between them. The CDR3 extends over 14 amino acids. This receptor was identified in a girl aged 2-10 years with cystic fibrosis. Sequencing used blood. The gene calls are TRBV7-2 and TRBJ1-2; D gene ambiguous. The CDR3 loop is CASSPDSGREGYTF. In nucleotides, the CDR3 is TGTGCCAGCAGCCCGGACTCAGGTCGCGAGGGCTACACCTTC.